This T cell receptor (beta chain) originates from a study of blood T cells in healthy people across ages. Study observations and caveats: Roughly linear declines in TCR beta diversity per million T cells occurred with age. A strong correlation was seen between TCR beta diversity and naive T cell percentage.

The germline V and J ends were trimmed by 7 bases and 4 bases, with 16 bases remaining between them. The CDR3 covers 13 residues. Germline CDR1 and CDR2: DFQATT and SNEGSKA (reference sequence). With a J-beta primer mix and a sample-barcoded 5' primer, a second PCR ran about 7 to 12 cycles. Each single sample gave us at least 3 million CDR3-containing paired-end reads. MiXCR, run by TCRdb on the 5' RACE reads, gives a single entry per CDR3 protein. This repertoire shows 1,500,000 or so distinct CDR3 sequences, about 45% found once; its top ten account for approximately 4%. Samples each yielded at least 6 micrograms of total RNA. Remarks on this clonotype: Its matching antigen is unknown.

The TCR was taken from a woman aged 18-35 years in good health. The chain links TRBV20-1 to TRBJ1-1; D remains ambiguous. Sequenced sample: blood. This CDR3 reads CSVQRSGSTEAFF. The CDR3 DNA reads TGCAGTGTTCAGAGATCCGGGTCCACTGAAGCTTTCTTT.